Listed below are T cell receptor beta chains from one sample, sequenced in a study of T cell responses to AZD1222 COVID-19 vaccine. TCRdb's copy holds only in-frame clones and misses some; the assay was immunoSEQ multiplex PCR. The table records some 150,000 clones, just over 90% of them present only once. Sequencing was performed on peripheral blood, taken on day 0 of AZD1222 vaccination. These receptor sequences come from an adult in good health. Each CDR3 is given with its conserved first and last residue. A D gene is named only where the DNA matches it firmly. Not every row has a clone size; where given, it reads once, few, many or a size class.

CDR3nt	CDR3aa	j_gene	d_gene	v_gene	abundance
TGTGCTAGCAGCCCTAGCGGGCCAAACAATGAGCAGTTCTTC	CASSPSGPNNEQFF	TRBJ2-1	TRBD2	TRBV7-7	NA
TGTGCCAGCAGCACTCAGGACAGGGGGTATAATTCACCCCTCCACTTT	CASSTQDRGYNSPLHF	TRBJ1-6	TRBD1	TRBV27	NA
TGTGCCAGCTCACCATTGGGGACAGGGGAGAAGGGCTACACCTTC	CASSPLGTGEKGYTF	TRBJ1-2	TRBD1	TRBV18	NA
TGTGCCAGCAGCTTGGTTGGGCGGGGGGATTCTGGTGAGCAGTTCTTC	CASSLVGRGDSGEQFF	TRBJ2-1	TRBD2	TRBV5-6	NA
TGCAGTACCGAATTAGAGACCCAGTACTTC	CSTELETQYF	TRBJ2-5	NA	TRBV20-1	NA
TGTGCCTGCCCGGGTTCCGGGGACAGTTACAATGAGCAGTTCTTC	CACPGSGDSYNEQFF	TRBJ2-1	TRBD1	TRBV30	NA
TGTGCCACCAGCAGGGGGCGGGGGACCACAGATACGCAGTATTTT	CATSRGRGTTDTQYF	TRBJ2-3	TRBD2	TRBV15	NA
TGTGCCAGCAGCCAAGATCTTGGGACAGGGGTTCTGAAGGGCTACACCTTC	CASSQDLGTGVLKGYTF	TRBJ1-2	TRBD1	TRBV3-1/TRBV3-2	NA
TGTGCCTGGACGGGACAGAGAAATCAGCCCCAGCATTTT	CAWTGQRNQPQHF	TRBJ1-5	TRBD1	TRBV30	NA
TGTGCCAGCTCCGACAGAACCTACGAGCAGTACTTC	CASSDRTYEQYF	TRBJ2-7	NA	TRBV18	NA
TGTGCTAGTGGTGCAAGGGACGGAGACACCGGGGAGCTGTTTTTT	CASGARDGDTGELFF	TRBJ2-2	NA	TRBV12-5	NA
TGTGCCAGCAGACGAGGACAGGAAAATGGCTACACCTTC	CASRRGQENGYTF	TRBJ1-2	TRBD1	TRBV6-5	NA
TGTGCCAGCAGCTTAGCCCGGGACTCCCCCTACAATGAGCAGTTCTTC	CASSLARDSPYNEQFF	TRBJ2-1	NA	TRBV7-2	once
TGTGCCAGCAGTTCAGGGGGCGCAAGCTACAATGAGCAGTTCTTC	CASSSGGASYNEQFF	TRBJ2-1	TRBD1	TRBV6-5	NA
TGTGCCAGCAGCCTTGTACAGGGTCGACCTGGGGCCAACGTCCTGACTTTC	CASSLVQGRPGANVLTF	TRBJ2-6	NA	TRBV7-2	NA
TGTGCCAGCAGCTTAGACCGACAGGGGATCACCTCTGGGGCCAACGTCCTGACTTTC	CASSLDRQGITSGANVLTF	TRBJ2-6	TRBD1	TRBV7-9	NA
TGTGCCAGCTCACTACACGCCGCAGGCGGGATGACTGAAGCTTTCTTT	CASSLHAAGGMTEAFF	TRBJ1-1	NA	TRBV18	NA
TGTGCCAGTAGTCTAAATGGGGTCACAGATACGCAGTATTTT	CASSLNGVTDTQYF	TRBJ2-3	NA	TRBV19	NA
TGTGCCTGGATCAACGGACTAGCGGGAGGGATCGGGGAGCTGTTTTTT	CAWINGLAGGIGELFF	TRBJ2-2	TRBD2	TRBV30	NA
TGTGCCAGCTCAAACCAGACTAGCGGGTACTACAATGAGCAGTTCTTC	CASSNQTSGYYNEQFF	TRBJ2-1	TRBD2	TRBV18	NA
TGTGCCAGCAGTCCCCTGGCCGGGTTCGGTGGCAATCAGCCCCAGCATTTT	CASSPLAGFGGNQPQHF	TRBJ1-5	NA	TRBV27	NA
TGTGCCAGCAGCCTGGGACACACCTACGAGCAGTACTTC	CASSLGHTYEQYF	TRBJ2-7	NA	TRBV7-2	once
TGTGCCAGCAGCCATTGGCCTGGGACAGGGGGCGGCATTAGTAATGAAAAACTGTTTTTT	CASSHWPGTGGGISNEKLFF	TRBJ1-4	TRBD1	TRBV3-1/TRBV3-2	NA
TGTGCCAGCTCACCACTCGGGACTGAGAATGAAAAACTGTTTTTT	CASSPLGTENEKLFF	TRBJ1-4	NA	TRBV18	NA
TGTGCCAGCAGGAGGGGGACAGCAGATGGCTACACCTTC	CASRRGTADGYTF	TRBJ1-2	TRBD1	TRBV25-1	NA
TGTGCCAGCAGTTACCGACAGGGGGCTTATGGCTACACCTTC	CASSYRQGAYGYTF	TRBJ1-2	TRBD1	TRBV6-6	NA
TGTGCCAGCAGCCCACGACTAGCAGAGTGGCCAGATACGCAGTATTTT	CASSPRLAEWPDTQYF	TRBJ2-3	TRBD2	TRBV7-2	NA
TGTGCCAGCAGCCCCAGCGGGAGGAGCTCCTACGAGCAGTACTTC	CASSPSGRSSYEQYF	TRBJ2-7	TRBD2	TRBV9	once
TGTGCCATCAGTGAGTCGAAAGCGGGAGACAATGAGCAGTTCTTC	CAISESKAGDNEQFF	TRBJ2-1	TRBD2	TRBV10-3	NA
TGTGCCAGCAGTTACTTCGCCGGAAATGAGCAGTTCTTC	CASSYFAGNEQFF	TRBJ2-1	NA	TRBV6-5	NA
TGTGCCAGCAGCCCTCGGCCAGCGGACTACACAGATACGCAGTATTTT	CASSPRPADYTDTQYF	TRBJ2-3	NA	TRBV7-2	NA
TGTGCCAGCAGCCGAAACGACCTCGTCGAGCAGTACTTC	CASSRNDLVEQYF	TRBJ2-7	NA	TRBV5-4	NA
TGTGCCAGCAGTTACGGGGGTGCTGGGGAGCTGTTTTTT	CASSYGGAGELFF	TRBJ2-2	NA	TRBV6-2/TRBV6-3	NA
TGTGCCAGCTCACCATTGAGTCTAGCGGGAGATCGAGAGACCCAGTACTTC	CASSPLSLAGDRETQYF	TRBJ2-5	TRBD2	TRBV18	NA
TGTGCCAGCAGCTTAAATCTACCTAGCGTAAGCAACGAGCAGTACTTC	CASSLNLPSVSNEQYF	TRBJ2-7	NA	TRBV4-2	NA
TGTGCCAGCTTGGGACCCACACCACACTACGAGCAGTACTTC	CASLGPTPHYEQYF	TRBJ2-7	NA	TRBV5-6	NA